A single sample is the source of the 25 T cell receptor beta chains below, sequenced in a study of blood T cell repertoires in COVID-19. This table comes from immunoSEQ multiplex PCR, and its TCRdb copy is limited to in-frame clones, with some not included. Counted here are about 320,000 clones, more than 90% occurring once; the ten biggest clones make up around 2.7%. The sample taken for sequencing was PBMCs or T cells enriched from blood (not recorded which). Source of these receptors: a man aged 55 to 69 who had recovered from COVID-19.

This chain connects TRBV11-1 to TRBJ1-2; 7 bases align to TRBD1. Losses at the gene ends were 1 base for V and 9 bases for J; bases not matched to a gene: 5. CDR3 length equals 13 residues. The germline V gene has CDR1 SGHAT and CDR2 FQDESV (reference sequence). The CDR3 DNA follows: TGTGCCAGCAGCTTAGAGGGGGCCAGAAGCTACACCTTC. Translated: CASSLEGARSYTF. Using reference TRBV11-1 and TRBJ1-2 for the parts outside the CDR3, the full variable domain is EAEVAQSPRYKITEKSQAVAFWCDPISGHATLYWYRQILGQGPELLVQFQDESVVDDSQLPKDRFSAERLKGVDSTLKIQPAELGDSAMYLCASSLEGARSYTFGSGTRLTVV.

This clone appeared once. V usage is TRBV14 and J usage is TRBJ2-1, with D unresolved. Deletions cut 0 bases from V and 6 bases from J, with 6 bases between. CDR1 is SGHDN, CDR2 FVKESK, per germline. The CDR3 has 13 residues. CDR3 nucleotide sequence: TGTGCCAGCAGCCAAGATCTAGGCAATGAGCAGTTCTTC. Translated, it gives CASSQDLGNEQFF.

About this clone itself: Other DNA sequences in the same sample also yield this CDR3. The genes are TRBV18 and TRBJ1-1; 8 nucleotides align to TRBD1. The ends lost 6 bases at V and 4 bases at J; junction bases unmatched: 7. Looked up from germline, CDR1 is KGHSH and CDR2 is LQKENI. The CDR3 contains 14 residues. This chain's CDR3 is CASSAQGAGTEAFF. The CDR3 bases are TGTGCCAGCTCGGCTCAGGGGGCCGGCACTGAAGCTTTCTTT.

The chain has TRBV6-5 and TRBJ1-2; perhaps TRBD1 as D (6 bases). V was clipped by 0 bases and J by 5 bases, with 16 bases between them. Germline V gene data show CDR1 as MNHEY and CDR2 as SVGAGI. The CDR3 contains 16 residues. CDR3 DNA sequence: TGTGCCAGCAGTTACTCCCGCAGGGGCGGGTATTATGGCTACACCTTC. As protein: CASSYSRRGGYYGYTF.

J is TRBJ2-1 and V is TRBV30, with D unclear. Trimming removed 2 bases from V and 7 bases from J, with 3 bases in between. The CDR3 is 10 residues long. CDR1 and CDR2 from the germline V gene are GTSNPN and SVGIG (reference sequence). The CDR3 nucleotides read TGTGCCTGGAGTCGGAATGAGCAGTTCTTC. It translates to CAWSRNEQFF.

In DNA, the CDR3 is TGCGCCAGCAGCCAATTTACAGGGCGGCGTGGCTACACCTTC. Its protein is CASSQFTGRRGYTF. The V call is TRBV4-1, the J call TRBJ1-2, with D maybe TRBD1 (6 bases). Germline CDR1 reads MGHRA; CDR2 reads YSYEKL. The CDR3 consists of 14 residues. V was cut by 2 bases and J by 7 bases, with 14 bases left in between.

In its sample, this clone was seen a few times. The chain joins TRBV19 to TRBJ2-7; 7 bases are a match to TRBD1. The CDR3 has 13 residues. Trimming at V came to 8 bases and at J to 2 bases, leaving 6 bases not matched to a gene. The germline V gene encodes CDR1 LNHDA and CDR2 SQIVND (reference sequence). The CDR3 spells CASSSGGTYEQYF. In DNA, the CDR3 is TGTGCCAGTTCCTCAGGGGGTACCTACGAGCAGTACTTC.

CDR3 in amino acids: CATRGSGTEAFF. CDR3 bases: TGTGCCACCCGAGGTAGCGGAACTGAAGCTTTCTTT. The rearrangement uses TRBV24-1 and TRBJ1-1; D is unresolved. Germline assignment: CDR1 KGHDR and CDR2 SFDVKD. Trimming shortened V by 9 bases and J by 5 bases, and 12 bases separated the two germline ends. This CDR3 is built from 12 residues.

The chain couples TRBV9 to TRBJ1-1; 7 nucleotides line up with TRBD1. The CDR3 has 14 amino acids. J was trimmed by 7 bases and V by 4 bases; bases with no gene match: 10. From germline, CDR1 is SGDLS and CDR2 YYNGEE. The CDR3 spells CASSPRQGRDEAFF. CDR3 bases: TGTGCCAGCAGCCCAAGACAGGGTAGAGATGAAGCTTTCTTT.

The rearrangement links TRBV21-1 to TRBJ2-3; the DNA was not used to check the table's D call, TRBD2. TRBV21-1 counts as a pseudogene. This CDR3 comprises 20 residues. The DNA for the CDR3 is TGTGCCAGCAGCACCCTAGTGGCGGCTAGCGGGGGTATTAGCACAGATACGCAGTATTTT. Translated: CASSTLVAASGGISTDTQYF.

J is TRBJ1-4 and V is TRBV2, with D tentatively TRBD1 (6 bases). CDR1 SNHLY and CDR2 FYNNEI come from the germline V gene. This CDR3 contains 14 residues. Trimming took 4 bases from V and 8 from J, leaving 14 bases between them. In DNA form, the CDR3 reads TGTGCCAGCAGTGTAAACAGGGCCTGGGAAAAACTGTTTTTT. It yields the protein CASSVNRAWEKLFF.

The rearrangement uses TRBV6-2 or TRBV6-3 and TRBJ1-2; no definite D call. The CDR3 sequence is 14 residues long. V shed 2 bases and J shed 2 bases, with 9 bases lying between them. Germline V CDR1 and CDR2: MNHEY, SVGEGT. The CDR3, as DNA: TGTGCCAGCAGTTACGTTCCTTTCAACTATGGCTACACCTTC. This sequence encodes CASSYVPFNYGYTF.

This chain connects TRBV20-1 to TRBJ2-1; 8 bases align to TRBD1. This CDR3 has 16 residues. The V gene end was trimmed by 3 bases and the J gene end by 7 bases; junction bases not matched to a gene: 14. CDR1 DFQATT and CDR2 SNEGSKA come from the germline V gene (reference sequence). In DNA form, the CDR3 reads TGCAGTGCTAGTAATCGGGACAGGACTCGTCGTAATGAGCAGTTCTTC. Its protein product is CSASNRDRTRRNEQFF.

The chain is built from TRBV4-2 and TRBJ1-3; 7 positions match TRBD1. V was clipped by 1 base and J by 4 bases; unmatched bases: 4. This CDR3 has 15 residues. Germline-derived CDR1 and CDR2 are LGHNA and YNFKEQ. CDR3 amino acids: CASSQVTGAGNTIYF. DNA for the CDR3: TGTGCCAGCAGCCAAGTCACAGGGGCGGGAAACACCATATATTTT.

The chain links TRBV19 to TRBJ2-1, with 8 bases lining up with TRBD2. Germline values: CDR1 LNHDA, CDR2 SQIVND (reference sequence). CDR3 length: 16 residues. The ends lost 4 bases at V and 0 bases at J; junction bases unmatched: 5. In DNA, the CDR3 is TGTGCCAGTAGTACGGGGGGGCGCAGCTCCTACAATGAGCAGTTCTTC. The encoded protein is CASSTGGRSSYNEQFF. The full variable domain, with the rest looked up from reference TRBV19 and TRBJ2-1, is DGGITQSPKYLFRKEGQNVTLSCEQNLNHDAMYWYRQDPGQGLRLIYYSQIVNDFQKGDIAEGYSVSREKKESFPLTVTSAQKNPTAFYLCASSTGGRSSYNEQFFGPGTRLTVL.

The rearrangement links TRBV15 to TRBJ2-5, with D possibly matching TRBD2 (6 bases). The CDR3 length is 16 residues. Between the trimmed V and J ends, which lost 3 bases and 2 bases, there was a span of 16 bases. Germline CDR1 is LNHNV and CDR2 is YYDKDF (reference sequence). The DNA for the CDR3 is TGTGCCACCAGCAGCGCGTGGGGACGGGGGCAAGAGACCCAGTACTTC. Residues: CATSSAWGRGQETQYF. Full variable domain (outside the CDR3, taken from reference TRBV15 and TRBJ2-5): DAMVIQNPRYQVTQFGKPVTLSCSQTLNHNVMYWYQQKSSQAPKLLFHYYDKDFNNEADTPDNFQSRRPNTSFCFLDIRSPGLGDTAMYLCATSSAWGRGQETQYFGPGTRLLVL.

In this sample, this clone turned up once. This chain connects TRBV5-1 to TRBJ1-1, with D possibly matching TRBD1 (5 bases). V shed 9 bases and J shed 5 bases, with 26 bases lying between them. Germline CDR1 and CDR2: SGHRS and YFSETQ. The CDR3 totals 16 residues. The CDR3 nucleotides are TGCGCCACGCAAGCAGGGTCGAGCTCGATGTCTACTGAAGCTTTCTTT. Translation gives CATQAGSSSMSTEAFF.

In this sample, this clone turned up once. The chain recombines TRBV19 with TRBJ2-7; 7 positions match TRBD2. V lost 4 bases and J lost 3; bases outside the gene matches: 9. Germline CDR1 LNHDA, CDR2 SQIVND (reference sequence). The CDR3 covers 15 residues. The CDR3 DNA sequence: TGTGCCAGTAGTACAAGAGGCGGGAGTATCTACGAGCAGTACTTC. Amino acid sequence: CASSTRGGSIYEQYF.

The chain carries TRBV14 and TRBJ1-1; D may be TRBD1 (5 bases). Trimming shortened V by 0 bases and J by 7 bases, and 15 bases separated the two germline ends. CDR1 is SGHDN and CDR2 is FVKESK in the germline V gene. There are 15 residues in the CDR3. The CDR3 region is CASSQDWQGGLEAFF. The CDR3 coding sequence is TGTGCCAGCAGCCAAGACTGGCAGGGAGGTCTTGAAGCTTTCTTT.

CDR3 sequence: CASNTIGGTGELFF. The CDR3 coding sequence is TGTGCCAGCAACACCATCGGGGGCACCGGGGAGCTGTTTTTT. The V and J genes are TRBV27 and TRBJ2-2; TRBD2 might be the D (6 bases). With 7 bases removed from V and 4 bases from J, the gap between germline ends came to 13 bases. The CDR3 length is 14 residues. Germline V gene data show CDR1 as MNHEY and CDR2 as SMNVEV (reference sequence).

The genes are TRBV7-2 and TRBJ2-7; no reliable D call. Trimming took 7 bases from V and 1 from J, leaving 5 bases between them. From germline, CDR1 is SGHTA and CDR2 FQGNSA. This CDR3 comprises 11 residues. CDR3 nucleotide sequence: TGTGCCAGCACCCGTTCCTACGAGCAGTACTTC. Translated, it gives CASTRSYEQYF.

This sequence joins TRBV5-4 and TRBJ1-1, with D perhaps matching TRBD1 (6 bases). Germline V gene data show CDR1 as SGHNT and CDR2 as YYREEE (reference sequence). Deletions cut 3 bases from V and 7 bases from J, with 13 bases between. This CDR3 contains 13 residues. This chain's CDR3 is CASSSSPDSEAFF. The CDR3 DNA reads TGTGCCAGCAGCTCCTCACCGGACAGTGAAGCTTTCTTT.

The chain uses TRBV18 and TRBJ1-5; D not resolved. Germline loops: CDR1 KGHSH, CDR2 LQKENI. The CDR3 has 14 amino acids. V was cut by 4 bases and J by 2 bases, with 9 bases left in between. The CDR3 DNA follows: TGTGCCAGCTCACTTGAGGTTGGCAATCAGCCCCAGCATTTT. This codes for CASSLEVGNQPQHF.

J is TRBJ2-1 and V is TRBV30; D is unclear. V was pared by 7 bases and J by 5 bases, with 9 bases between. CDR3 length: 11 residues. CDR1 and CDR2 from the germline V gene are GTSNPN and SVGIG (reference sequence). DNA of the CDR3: TGTGCCTACAGATCTAACAATGAGCAGTTCTTC. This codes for CAYRSNNEQFF.

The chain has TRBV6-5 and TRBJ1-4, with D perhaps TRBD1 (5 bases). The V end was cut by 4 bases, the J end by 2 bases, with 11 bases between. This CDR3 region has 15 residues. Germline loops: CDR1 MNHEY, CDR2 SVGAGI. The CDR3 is CASSSRAGTNEKLFF. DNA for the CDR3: TGTGCCAGCAGTTCCCGGGCAGGGACTAATGAAAAACTGTTTTTT.